The source of this T cell receptor (beta chain) is a study of cytotoxic CD8 clonotypes in ibrutinib-treated CLL. The wider study: Collecting the response samples happened after a median approximately twelve months of treatment, with a range of 6 to 36. Study observations and caveats: While tracking circulating CD8+ T-cell counts, baseline clonality exceeded that of age-matched healthy donors.

Germline CDR1 is LNHNV and CDR2 is YYDKDF (reference sequence). The V gene end was trimmed by 1 base and the J gene end by 10 bases; junction bases not matched to a gene: 7. The CDR3 loop spans 13 amino acids. Assay: immunoSEQ multiplex PCR; the TCRdb copy retains only in-frame clones and omits some. The table includes about 130,000 clones, approximately 83% detected once. TCR beta library input comprised about 1.9 micrograms of genomic DNA from cryopreserved PBMCs. This clone occurred a few times. Its specificity is not known. The receptor was derived from a human donor with chronic lymphocytic leukemia. Sample: PBMCs, taken after 24 months of ibrutinib treatment. V is TRBV15 and J is TRBJ2-7; TRBD1 matches 7 bases. The CDR3 loop reads CATSRANRGLQYF. The CDR3, as DNA: TGTGCCACCAGCAGAGCAAACAGGGGTCTTCAGTACTTC.